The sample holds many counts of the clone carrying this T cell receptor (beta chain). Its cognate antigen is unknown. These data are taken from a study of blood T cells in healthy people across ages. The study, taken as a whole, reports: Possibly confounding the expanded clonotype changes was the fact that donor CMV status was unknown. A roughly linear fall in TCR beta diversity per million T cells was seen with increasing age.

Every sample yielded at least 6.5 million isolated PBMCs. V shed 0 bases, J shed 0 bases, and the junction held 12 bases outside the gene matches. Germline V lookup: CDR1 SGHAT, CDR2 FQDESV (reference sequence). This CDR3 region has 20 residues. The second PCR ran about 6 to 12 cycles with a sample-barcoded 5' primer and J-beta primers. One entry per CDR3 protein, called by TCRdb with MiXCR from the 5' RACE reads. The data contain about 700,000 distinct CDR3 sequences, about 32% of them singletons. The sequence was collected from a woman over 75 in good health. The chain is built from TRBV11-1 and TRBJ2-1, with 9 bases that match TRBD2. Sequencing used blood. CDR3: CASSLALASGVTSSYNEQFF. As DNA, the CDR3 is TGTGCCAGCAGCTTAGCGCTGGCTAGCGGGGTAACTAGCTCCTACAATGAGCAGTTCTTC.